The clone carrying this T cell receptor beta chain appeared once. This specimen comes from a study of blood T cell repertoires in COVID-19. The assay was immunoSEQ multiplex PCR, and TCRdb's table has in-frame clones only and misses some. The sample yields about 230,000 clones, 85% to 90% seen once. The material sequenced was peripheral blood. This TCR came from a man aged 45 to 65 with COVID-19, enrolled during active disease.

The DNA for the CDR3 is TGCGCCAGCAGCTTGGGACAGGCGGCCTACAATGAGCAGTTCTTC. It codes for CASSLGQAAYNEQFF. The chain carries TRBV5-1 and TRBJ2-1; the D gene is possibly TRBD1 (6 bases). CDR1 and CDR2 from the germline V gene are SGHRS and YFSETQ. The V end lost 0 bases, the J end lost 2 bases, and 9 bases lay between the germline ends. The CDR3 runs 15 residues.